This T cell receptor beta chain comes out of a study of somatic mutations in cytotoxic T cells in rheumatoid arthritis. About the study: At nearly 100% purity, some V beta antibody-stained T-cell populations were flow-sorted, and these included V beta1+ cells that were sequenced for TCRB.

CDR3 length: 15 residues. V gave up 5 bases and J gave up 0 bases, with 11 bases separating them. Germline V gene sequence: CDR1 SGHTA, CDR2 FQGNSA. Clones were read by immunoSEQ multiplex PCR, and TCRdb kept only the in-frame ones, dropping some. In the table there are 9,000 to 15,000 clones, approximately 74% of which are singletons. After CD4+ and CD8+ cells were isolated by positive magnetic bead selection, their purity was checked by flow cytometry. This chain connects TRBV7-2 to TRBJ1-3; D is unresolved. Input material: CD8+ T cells sorted from blood. The receptor comes from a man between 65 and 85 years old in good health. The CDR3 region has the DNA TGTGCCAGCAGCCTAAGACGTTTCTCTGGAAACACCATATATTTT. This sequence encodes CASSLRRFSGNTIYF. The whole variable domain, remainder taken from reference TRBV7-2 and TRBJ1-3, is GAGVSQSPSNKVTEKGKDVELRCDPISGHTALYWYRQSLGQGLEFLIYFQGNSAPDKSGLPSDRFSAERTGGSVSTLTIQRTQQEDSAVYLCASSLRRFSGNTIYFGEGSWLTVV.